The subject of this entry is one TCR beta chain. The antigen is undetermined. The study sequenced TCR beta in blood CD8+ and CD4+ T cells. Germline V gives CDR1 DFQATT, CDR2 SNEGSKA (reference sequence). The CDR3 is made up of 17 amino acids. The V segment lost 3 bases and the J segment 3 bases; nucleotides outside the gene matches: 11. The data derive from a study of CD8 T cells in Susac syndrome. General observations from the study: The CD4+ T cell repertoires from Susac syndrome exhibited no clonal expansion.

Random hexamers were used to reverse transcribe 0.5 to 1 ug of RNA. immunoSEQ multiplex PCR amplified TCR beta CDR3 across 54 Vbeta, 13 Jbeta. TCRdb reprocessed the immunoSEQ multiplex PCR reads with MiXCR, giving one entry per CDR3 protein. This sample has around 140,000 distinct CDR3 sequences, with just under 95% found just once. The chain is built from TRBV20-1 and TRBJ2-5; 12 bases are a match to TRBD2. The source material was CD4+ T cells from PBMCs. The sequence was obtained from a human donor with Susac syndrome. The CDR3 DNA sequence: TGCAGTGCTAGGGCTAGCGGGAGGGCTTGGTACGAAGAGACCCAGTACTTC. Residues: CSARASGRAWYEETQYF.